This T cell receptor (beta chain) was sequenced for a study of blood T cell repertoires in COVID-19. Study at large: COVID-19 samples from acute and convalescent phases originated in the United States, Italy and Spain.

Per the original methods: Amplification with reference gene primers provided the estimates of nucleated cell counts. TCRdb's copy holds only in-frame clones and misses some; the assay was immunoSEQ multiplex PCR. The DNA was the basis for D and trimming; V, J and clone size are from that table. The table shows about 100,000 clones, with roughly 90% occurring only once. This CDR3 comprises 14 residues. Germline V gene sequence: CDR1 LNHDA, CDR2 SQIVND (reference sequence). V was clipped by 7 bases and J by 0 bases, with 10 bases between them. The rearrangement joins TRBV19 to TRBJ2-1; a possible D gene is TRBD2 (6 bases). This receptor was obtained from a man older than 75 with acute or convalescent COVID-19. Material: peripheral blood. CDR3 coding DNA: TGTGCCAGTACAGCGGGCCTCTCCTACAATGAGCAGTTCTTC. Encoded protein: CASTAGLSYNEQFF.